This TCR beta chain was recorded in a study of PD-L1 blockade in urothelial cancer. Study context: The median T cell count in blood samples was more than 140,000.

Germline CDR1 MDHEN, CDR2 SYDVKM. The J segment lost 1 base and the V segment lost 8 bases, leaving 7 bases of the junction unmatched. The CDR3 consists of 15 residues. Sample contribution per patient ranged from 1 to 8, covering pretreatment and on-treatment. Data came from immunoSEQ multiplex PCR; TCRdb stores just in-frame clones and leaves some out. The profile shows approximately 110,000 clones, over 75% of them singletons. The V gene is TRBV28, the J gene TRBJ2-4; 8 bases are a match to TRBD2. Here the sequenced sample was PBMCs, taken around atezolizumab (anti-PD-L1) treatment. The sequence came from a man in his forties or fifties with urothelial cancer. DNA of the CDR3: TGTGCCAGCTCGGGAGGGGGGACTGCCAAAAACATTCAGTACTTC. This encodes CASSGGGTAKNIQYF.